This note documents a single T cell receptor (beta chain) sequence. Its antigen is currently unknown. The sample originates from a study of cytomegalovirus exposure and HLA in healthy donors. Broader study findings: Reports credit the classifier with highly specific, highly sensitive diagnosis of cytomegalovirus status.

This CDR3 is 13 amino acids long. Germline V gene data show CDR1 as SQVTM and CDR2 as ANQGSEA. V lost 4 bases and J 2 bases, leaving 12 bases between the germline ends. The assay was immunoSEQ multiplex PCR, and TCRdb's table has in-frame clones only and misses some. This sample yields about 120,000 clones, of which around 96% are seen a single time; about 1.7% belongs to the top ten. This sequence joins TRBV29-1 and TRBJ2-7; maybe TRBD2 (6 bases). Source material: PBMCs. The TCR originated in a man aged 18 to 30 in good health and CMV-seronegative. Here the CDR3 reads CSVGRDLAYEQYF. The CDR3 nucleotides are TGCAGCGTTGGCCGGGACTTGGCCTACGAGCAGTACTTC.